This TCR beta chain was profiled in a study of cytomegalovirus exposure and HLA in healthy donors. V lost 10 bases, J lost 6 bases, and 24 bases lay in between. The germline CDR1 and CDR2 sequences are ENHRY and SYGVKD. This CDR3 spans 15 amino acids. Sequencing used immunoSEQ multiplex PCR; TCRdb keeps in-frame clones, though not all of them. The table includes 100,000 to 150,000 clones, approximately 94% detected once. Sequencing input: PBMCs. The sequence was obtained from a woman younger than 35 in good health and CMV-seronegative. The V call is TRBV10-3, the J call TRBJ1-1, with D possibly being TRBD1 (5 bases). CDR3 residues: CATAAPGLVSPEAFF. The DNA of the CDR3 is TGTGCCACCGCCGCGCCGGGACTCGTGAGCCCTGAAGCTTTCTTT.